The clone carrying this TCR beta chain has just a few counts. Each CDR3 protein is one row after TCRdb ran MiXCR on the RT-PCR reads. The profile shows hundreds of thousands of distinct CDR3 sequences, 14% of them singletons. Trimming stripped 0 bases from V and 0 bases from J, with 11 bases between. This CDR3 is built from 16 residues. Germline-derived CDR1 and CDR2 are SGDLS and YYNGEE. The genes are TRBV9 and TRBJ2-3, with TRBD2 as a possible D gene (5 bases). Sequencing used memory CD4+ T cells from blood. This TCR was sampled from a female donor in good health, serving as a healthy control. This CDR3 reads CASSVGGPSSTDTQYF. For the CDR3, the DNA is TGTGCCAGCAGCGTAGGAGGGCCTTCTAGCACAGATACGCAGTATTTT.